This TCR beta chain was found in a study of blood T cell repertoires in COVID-19. Germline V lookup: CDR1 MDHEN, CDR2 SYDVKM. CDR3 size: 12 residues. Measured with immunoSEQ multiplex PCR; TCRdb has only the in-frame clones, and not every one. Among tens of thousands of clones, around 76% were seen once, and the ten largest hold 25% to 30%. The material sequenced was peripheral blood. The rearrangement links TRBV28 to TRBJ1-5; TRBD1 matches 7 bases. The receptor was derived from an elderly woman with active or convalescent COVID-19. CDR3 loop: CSIQGVNQPQHF. CDR3 bases: TGTTCCATCCAGGGGGTCAATCAGCCCCAGCATTTT.